A single T cell receptor beta chain is shown here with its context. As originally analysed: Estimation of nucleated cell counts relied on the amplification of reference gene primers. TCRdb's copy holds only in-frame clones and misses some; the assay was immunoSEQ multiplex PCR. The V and J calls and clone size come from that table; D and trimming were worked out from the DNA. The sample shows about 140,000 clones, roughly 80% of them seen only once. The CDR3 has 15 amino acids. Germline CDR1 reads MNHEY; CDR2 reads SMNVEV (reference sequence). V lost 5 bases, J lost 3 bases, and 6 bases stayed unmatched. These data originate in a study of blood T cell repertoires in COVID-19. Study summary: Samples came from the United States, Italy and Spain, spanning acute and convalescent COVID-19. PBMCs, B-cell-depleted T cells, or T cells were the source of the cDNA or gDNA that made up the material.

The chain employs TRBV27 and TRBJ2-7, with TRBD1 identical over 11 bases. The sequence came from a woman in her sixties or seventies with acute or convalescent COVID-19. Sequencing used peripheral blood. The CDR3 loop is CASSPWTGGSYEQYF. The CDR3 nucleotides read TGTGCCAGCAGTCCGTGGACAGGGGGCAGCTACGAGCAGTACTTC.